This T cell receptor beta chain was sequenced for a study of blood T cell repertoires in COVID-19. In the study overall: Material from acute and convalescent COVID-19 was sourced from the United States, Italy and Spain. The cDNA or gDNA used as material had been derived from T cells, B-cell-depleted T cells, or PBMCs.

Authors' data handling: Amplified reference gene primers provided the basis for estimating nucleated cell counts. Sequencing used immunoSEQ multiplex PCR; TCRdb keeps in-frame clones, though not all of them. V and J calls and clone size are copied from that table; D and trimming were computed from the DNA. The sample carries some 90,000 clones, around 88% recorded once. V was clipped by 4 bases and J by 0 bases; unmatched bases: 3. In germline, CDR1 is MNHEY, CDR2 SVGAGI. CDR3 length: 15 residues. Sequencing used peripheral blood. The TCR was taken from a woman aged 60-75 years with COVID-19, enrolled during active disease. The genes are TRBV6-5 and TRBJ1-3; 7 nucleotides align to TRBD1. DNA for the CDR3: TGTGCCAGCAGTTTGGGACAGTACTCTGGAAACACCATATATTTT. It codes for CASSLGQYSGNTIYF.